One T cell receptor beta chain is described in this entry. Its antigen is still unknown. The sample belongs to a study of T-cell reconstitution after alpha-beta-depleted transplantation in children. Study results and caveats: T-cell numbers and diversity one year post-transplant derived largely from freshly generated T cells.

Construction of the TCRbeta library involved unique molecular identifiers. TCRdb passed the PCR reads through MiXCR, listing each CDR3 protein once. In the table there are about 980,000 distinct CDR3 sequences, about 29% of which are singletons. There are 17 residues in the CDR3. The trim removed 5 bases at V and 2 bases at J, leaving 11 bases unmatched. The J gene is TRBJ2-1, the V gene TRBV12-3 or TRBV12-4; 8 bases are a match to TRBD2. This receptor was identified in a boy in the first two years of life who had a stem cell transplant for SCID, so the T cells may come from the graft donor. The sample was PBMCs, mostly from graft donor cells, taken 360 days after TCRalphabeta/CD19-depleted stem cell transplant. CDR3 sequence (DNA): TGTGCCAGCAGTCCGATCGCTGTGCGGGGGGCCTACAATGAGCAGTTCTTC. Residues: CASSPIAVRGAYNEQFF.